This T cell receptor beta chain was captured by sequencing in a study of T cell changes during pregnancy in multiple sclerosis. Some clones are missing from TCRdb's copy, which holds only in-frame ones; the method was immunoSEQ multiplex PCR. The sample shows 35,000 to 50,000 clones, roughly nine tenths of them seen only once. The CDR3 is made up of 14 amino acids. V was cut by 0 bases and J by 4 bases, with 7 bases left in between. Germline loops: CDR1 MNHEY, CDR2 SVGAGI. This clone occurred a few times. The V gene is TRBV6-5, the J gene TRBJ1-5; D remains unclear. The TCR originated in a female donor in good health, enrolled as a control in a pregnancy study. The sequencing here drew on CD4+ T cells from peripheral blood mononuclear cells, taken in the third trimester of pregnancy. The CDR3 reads CASSYSPGNQPQHF. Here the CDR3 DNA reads TGTGCCAGCAGTTACTCCCCGGGGAATCAGCCCCAGCATTTT.